Listed below are T cell receptor beta chains from one sample, sequenced in a study of Graves' ophthalmopathy and Graves' hyperthyroidism. TCRdb reprocessed the multiplex PCR reads with MiXCR, giving one entry per CDR3 protein. The table lists some 350,000 distinct CDR3 sequences, about a sixth of them singletons. Material: peripheral blood. The receptors were gathered from an adult woman with stable Graves' hyperthyroidism. Each CDR3 is given with its conserved first and last residue.

TRBV5-1	TRBJ2-2	CASSLEARVAGELFF
TRBV5-1	TRBJ2-2	CASSAARLSGELFF
TRBV18	TRBJ2-2	CASSPSADTGELFF
TRBV6-5	TRBJ2-2	CASSYSLGIGELFF
TRBV2	TRBJ2-7	CASNPDRGGEYF
TRBV18	TRBJ2-7	CASSPGGREQYF
TRBV20-1	TRBJ2-5	CSARDAVQETQYF
TRBV6-2/TRBV6-3	TRBJ1-1	CATGSQGSTTEAFF
TRBV20-1	TRBJ2-7	CSGQGAGREVEQYF
TRBV12-5	TRBJ1-5	CASGLVLGGADQPQHF